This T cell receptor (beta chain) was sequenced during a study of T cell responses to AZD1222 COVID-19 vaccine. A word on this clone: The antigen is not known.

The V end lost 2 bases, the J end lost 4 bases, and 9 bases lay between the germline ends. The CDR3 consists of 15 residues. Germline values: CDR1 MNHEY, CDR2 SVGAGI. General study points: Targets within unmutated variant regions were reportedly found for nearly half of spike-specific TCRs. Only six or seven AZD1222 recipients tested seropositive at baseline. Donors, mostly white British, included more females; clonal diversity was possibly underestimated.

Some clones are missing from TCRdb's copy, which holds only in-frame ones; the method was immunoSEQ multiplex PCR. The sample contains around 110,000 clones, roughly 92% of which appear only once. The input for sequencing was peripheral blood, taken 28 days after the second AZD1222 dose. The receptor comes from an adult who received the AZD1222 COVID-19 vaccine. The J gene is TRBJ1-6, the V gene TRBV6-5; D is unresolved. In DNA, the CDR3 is TGTGCCAGCAGTTACAATCAACAGTATAATTCACCCCTCCACTTT. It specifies CASSYNQQYNSPLHF.